The entry that follows covers one T cell receptor (beta chain) sequence. What it binds is unknown. Adult donors, all healthy and HIV-negative, had no recent acute infections or vaccinations. Germline-derived CDR1 and CDR2 are GTSNPN and SVGIG (reference sequence). Losses at the gene ends were 1 base for V and 1 base for J; bases not matched to a gene: 3. The CDR3 consists of 14 residues. Using ten immunoSEQ deep assay plates, investigators sequenced unsorted PBMC DNA. The protocol was immunoSEQ multiplex PCR, while the TCRdb copy is restricted to in-frame clones and leaves out a portion. Of hundreds of thousands of clones listed, around 79% were seen once; the top ten hold about 13%. These data come from a study of shared clonotypes between healthy human individuals. Overall study results and limits: The diversity represented, both genetic and in exposure history, was limited by few donors.

The receptor's source is a woman aged 40 to 55 in good health. Some clones in this sample may be carry-over from other donors' samples. The rearrangement uses TRBV30 and TRBJ1-2, with TRBD1 matching over 7 bases. Sequenced sample: PBMCs. CDR3 in amino acids: CAWSGTGFNYGYTF. The CDR3 nucleotides read TGTGCCTGGAGTGGGACAGGCTTTAACTATGGCTACACCTTC.